The rows below give T cell receptor beta chains drawn from one sample of a study of spatial heterogeneity in lung cancer. From the 5' RACE reads, TCRdb called clonotypes with MiXCR, one entry per CDR3 protein. The sample comprises 9,000 to 13,000 distinct CDR3 sequences, roughly an eighth of which are singletons, and more than 10% rests with the top ten. The starting material was lung tumor tissue, obtained at surgery. These receptors originate from a female donor with early-stage non-small cell lung cancer. CDR3s include the opening cysteine and the closing phenylalanine or tryptophan. Fields, in order: J gene, clone size, D gene, V gene, CDR3 DNA, CDR3 protein. A D gene is named only where the DNA matches it firmly. The size of a clone is reported for some rows only, either as once, few or many, or as a class for expanded clones.

J: TRBJ2-7
size: -
D: TRBD1
V: TRBV6-5
DNA: TGTGCCAGCAGTGACGGACAGGATATGTTCTACGAGCAGTACTTC
CDR3: CASSDGQDMFYEQYF

J: TRBJ2-5
size: medium-sized
D: -
V: TRBV20-1
DNA: TGCAGTGCTAGAGATCCGGCCTTAAGGTCAGAGACCCAGTACTTC
CDR3: CSARDPALRSETQYF

J: TRBJ2-2
size: -
D: -
V: TRBV24-1
DNA: TGTGCCACCAGTGATTTGAGCGTTCCCGGGGAGCTGTTTTTT
CDR3: CATSDLSVPGELFF

J: TRBJ1-1
size: many
D: TRBD1
V: TRBV12-3/TRBV12-4
DNA: TGTGCCAGCATCTGGGCAGGGGGGCGGCGGACTGAAGCTTTCTTT
CDR3: CASIWAGGRRTEAFF

J: TRBJ1-6
size: once
D: -
V: TRBV4-3
DNA: TGCGCCAGCAGCCAAGACCCCGGACTCCCCCTCCACTTT
CDR3: CASSQDPGLPLHF

J: TRBJ1-6
size: many
D: TRBD1
V: TRBV27
DNA: TGTGCCAGCAGTTTATCAGGGGCAGGGGGAACCTATAATTCACCCCTCCACTTT
CDR3: CASSLSGAGGTYNSPLHF

J: TRBJ1-6
size: medium-sized
D: -
V: TRBV7-3
DNA: TGTGCCAGCAGCCATAGCCGGGATTCACCCCTCCACTTT
CDR3: CASSHSRDSPLHF

J: TRBJ2-5
size: -
D: TRBD2
V: TRBV19
DNA: TGTGCCAGTAGTATAGGTCAGCGGGCTAGCGGGGCCCAAGAGACCCAGTACTTC
CDR3: CASSIGQRASGAQETQYF

J: TRBJ1-2
size: medium-sized
D: -
V: TRBV5-8
DNA: TGTGCCAGCAGCTTGCTTAATAACTATGGCTACACCTTC
CDR3: CASSLLNNYGYTF

J: TRBJ1-1
size: many
D: -
V: TRBV3-1
DNA: TGTGCCAGCAGCCAAGTCGTGGCGGACACTGAAGCTTTCTTT
CDR3: CASSQVVADTEAFF

J: TRBJ2-1
size: many
D: TRBD1
V: TRBV9
DNA: TGTGCCAGCAGCGTAGGGACAACAGGGGAAGTATTCTTC
CDR3: CASSVGTTGEVFF

J: TRBJ2-1
size: medium-sized
D: -
V: TRBV7-9
DNA: TGTGCCAGCAGCCGGAGCAGCTCCTACAATGAGCAGTTCTTC
CDR3: CASSRSSSYNEQFF

J: TRBJ2-3
size: many
D: -
V: TRBV6-1
DNA: TGTGCCAGCAGGGCTATGACAGATACGCAGTATTTT
CDR3: CASRAMTDTQYF

J: TRBJ2-7
size: -
D: -
V: TRBV27
DNA: TGTGCCAGCAGTTTTCCCTACCAGGGCGCCTACGAGCAGTACTTC
CDR3: CASSFPYQGAYEQYF

J: TRBJ2-1
size: once
D: -
V: TRBV20-1
DNA: TGCAGTGCTAGAGATTGGAGAGGGAACAATGAGCAGTTCTTC
CDR3: CSARDWRGNNEQFF

J: TRBJ2-5
size: many
D: TRBD2
V: TRBV10-3
DNA: TGTGCCATCAGTGATAAGGCTAGCGGTCCAGAGACCCAGTACTTC
CDR3: CAISDKASGPETQYF

J: TRBJ2-1
size: -
D: TRBD2
V: TRBV11-3
DNA: TGTGCCAGCAGCTTAGGCGGGGGGGCAAACAATGAGCAGTTCTTC
CDR3: CASSLGGGANNEQFF

J: TRBJ1-6
size: many
D: TRBD1
V: TRBV12-3/TRBV12-4
DNA: TGTGCCAGCAGTTATGGACAGGACAATTCACCCCTCCACTTT
CDR3: CASSYGQDNSPLHF

J: TRBJ2-5
size: many
D: -
V: TRBV12-5
DNA: TGTGCTAGTGGTTTGGCGCCTCCGGGTCAGACCCAGTACTTC
CDR3: CASGLAPPGQTQYF

J: TRBJ2-1
size: many
D: TRBD2
V: TRBV5-4
DNA: TGTGCCAGCAGCCGCGGGGGGGATTCCTACAATGAGCAGTTCTTC
CDR3: CASSRGGDSYNEQFF

J: TRBJ1-2
size: many
D: -
V: TRBV19
DNA: TGTGCCAGCTCCTCGCAGCCTTCCTCCAACTATGGCTACACCTTC
CDR3: CASSSQPSSNYGYTF

J: TRBJ2-1
size: many
D: TRBD2
V: TRBV7-9
DNA: TGTGCCAGCAGCTTATTGTGGGGGGGCTCCTACAATGAGCAGTTCTTC
CDR3: CASSLLWGGSYNEQFF

J: TRBJ2-1
size: many
D: TRBD2
V: TRBV20-1
DNA: TGCAGTGCTAGAGTTAGTCTAGCGGGGTACAATGAGCAGTTCTTC
CDR3: CSARVSLAGYNEQFF

J: TRBJ1-2
size: many
D: -
V: TRBV29-1
DNA: TGCAGCGTTGAGTTTGTCGACGGCTACACCTTC
CDR3: CSVEFVDGYTF

J: TRBJ2-7
size: medium-sized
D: -
V: TRBV9
DNA: TGTGCCAGCAGCGTAGGGGCTGTCGGACGTATGGTCGAGCAGTACTTC
CDR3: CASSVGAVGRMVEQYF

J: TRBJ1-1
size: -
D: -
V: TRBV6-2/TRBV6-3
DNA: TGTGCCAGCACCGCACCCCCCCCTTTTAGGAACACTGAAGCTTTCTTT
CDR3: CASTAPPPFRNTEAFF

J: TRBJ2-1
size: many
D: TRBD1
V: TRBV24-1
DNA: TGTGCCACCAGTGACCGGGGACAGGGCACCTACAATGAGCAGTTCTTC
CDR3: CATSDRGQGTYNEQFF

J: TRBJ1-6
size: -
D: -
V: TRBV25-1
DNA: TGTGCCAGCAGTGAATTGGGCATTAATTCACCCCTCCACTTT
CDR3: CASSELGINSPLHF

J: TRBJ2-7
size: -
D: -
V: TRBV4-1
DNA: TGCGCCAGCAGCCAAGAGGACAGCTCAGATTACGAGCAGTACTTC
CDR3: CASSQEDSSDYEQYF

J: TRBJ2-1
size: many
D: TRBD2
V: TRBV5-1
DNA: TGCGCCAGCAGCCTAGCGGCCTTTTCCTCCTACAATGAGCAGTTCTTC
CDR3: CASSLAAFSSYNEQFF

J: TRBJ1-2
size: medium-sized
D: -
V: TRBV4-3
DNA: TGCGCCAGCAGCCAAGATCTCCAGGGGATCTATGGCTACACCTTC
CDR3: CASSQDLQGIYGYTF

J: TRBJ1-5
size: medium-sized
D: -
V: TRBV15
DNA: TGTGCCACATCCGCCCCGGGGGCGCCTAATCAGCCCCAGCATTTT
CDR3: CATSAPGAPNQPQHF

J: TRBJ2-1
size: many
D: -
V: TRBV11-2
DNA: TGTGCCAGCAGCTTAGAACGGAACAATGAGCAGTTCTTC
CDR3: CASSLERNNEQFF

J: TRBJ1-1
size: -
D: TRBD1
V: TRBV3-1
DNA: TGTGCCAGCCAAAACAGGGGTGGAACTGAAGCTTTCTTT
CDR3: CASQNRGGTEAFF

J: TRBJ2-7
size: few
D: -
V: TRBV11-3
DNA: TGTGCCAGCAGCTTAGGGCGCGCCAGTGGCGAGCAGTACTTC
CDR3: CASSLGRASGEQYF

J: TRBJ1-4
size: many
D: -
V: TRBV7-2
DNA: TGTGCCAGCAGCTCCCACGGAAGGGGTAATGAAAAACTGTTTTTT
CDR3: CASSSHGRGNEKLFF

J: TRBJ2-7
size: many
D: TRBD2
V: TRBV7-2
DNA: TGTGCCAGCAGCCAAAGCGGGACCAGCTCCTACGAGCAGTACTTC
CDR3: CASSQSGTSSYEQYF

J: TRBJ2-2
size: -
D: -
V: TRBV12-3/TRBV12-4
DNA: TGTGCCAGCAGTTTAGGAAGGTGGGCCGGGGAGCTGTTTTTT
CDR3: CASSLGRWAGELFF

J: TRBJ2-3
size: medium-sized
D: -
V: TRBV27
DNA: TGTGCCAGCCGGACGACCTACACAGATACGCAGTATTTT
CDR3: CASRTTYTDTQYF

J: TRBJ1-1
size: -
D: -
V: TRBV30
DNA: TGTGCCTGGAGTACCCCCCCAAGAGAAGCTTTCTTT
CDR3: CAWSTPPREAFF

J: TRBJ2-3
size: -
D: -
V: TRBV20-1
DNA: TGCAGTGCTAGAGACGGAGGGCCTCTTATCAGCACAGATACGCAGTATTTT
CDR3: CSARDGGPLISTDTQYF

J: TRBJ2-6
size: many
D: -
V: TRBV5-1
DNA: TGCGCCAGCAGCTTGGCTGGGGGGGCCAACGTCCTGACTTTC
CDR3: CASSLAGGANVLTF

J: TRBJ2-5
size: many
D: -
V: TRBV29-1
DNA: TGCAGCGTTGAGGGGTTAACGGGATTTCAAGAGACCCAGTACTTC
CDR3: CSVEGLTGFQETQYF